The next 29 T cell receptor beta chains were all read from a single sample in a study of blood T cell repertoires in COVID-19. The data were produced by immunoSEQ multiplex PCR, yet TCRdb's version contains in-frame clones alone and is incomplete. The table lists about 120,000 clones, roughly 80% of them singletons, with about 10% in the top ten. What was sequenced was peripheral blood. These receptors were taken from a human donor in a cohort sampled during active COVID-19.

The V gene is TRBV25-1, the J gene TRBJ1-1; D ambiguous. From germline, CDR1 is MGHDK and CDR2 SYGVNS. This CDR3 comprises 15 residues. Trimming took 1 base from V and 7 from J, leaving 16 bases between them. This CDR3 is CASSESQGRGNEAFF. DNA for the CDR3: TGTGCCAGCAGTGAATCTCAAGGACGGGGAAATGAAGCTTTCTTT.

The rearrangement uses TRBV27 and TRBJ2-7, with 9 nucleotides matching TRBD1. J was trimmed by 3 bases and V by 3 bases; bases with no gene match: 3. Germline V CDR1 and CDR2: MNHEY, SMNVEV (reference sequence). CDR3 length equals 14 residues. CDR3 in amino acids: CASSFSDRGYEQYF. The CDR3 DNA is TGTGCCAGCAGTTTCTCGGACAGGGGCTACGAGCAGTACTTC.

V gene TRBV4-1 combines with J gene TRBJ1-5; D call uncertain. Germline assignment: CDR1 MGHRA and CDR2 YSYEKL. This CDR3 has 14 amino acids. Trimming stripped 4 bases from V and 5 bases from J, with 12 bases between. The CDR3 DNA sequence: TGCGCCAGCAGCCGCGTGGTGGGCGATCAGCCCCAGCATTTT. Protein sequence: CASSRVVGDQPQHF.

The genes are TRBV3-1 (or the pseudogene TRBV3-2) and TRBJ1-1; 10 bases align to TRBD1. This CDR3 is 16 amino acids long. In germline, CDR1 is LGHDT, CDR2 YNNKEL (reference sequence). Trimming removed 5 bases from V and 1 base from J; junction bases left unmatched: 7. The CDR3: CASSKWTGGQNTEAFF. The DNA of the CDR3 is TGTGCCAGCAGCAAATGGACAGGGGGACAGAACACTGAAGCTTTCTTT.

The V gene is TRBV2, the J gene TRBJ2-7; TRBD1 aligns across 9 bases. The CDR3 totals 15 residues. Germline assignment: CDR1 SNHLY and CDR2 FYNNEI. Trimming took 4 bases from V and 6 from J; bases not matched to a gene: 10. The CDR3 nucleotides read TGTGCCAGCAGTGTTCCGGACAGGGGAACCTTCGAGCAGTACTTC. Protein sequence: CASSVPDRGTFEQYF. The whole variable domain, filled in from reference TRBV2 and TRBJ2-7, reads EPEVTQTPSHQVTQMGQEVILRCVPISNHLYFYWYRQILGQKVEFLVSFYNNEISEKSEIFDDQFSVERPDGSNFTLKIRSTKLEDSAMYFCASSVPDRGTFEQYFGPGTRLTVT.

The chain joins TRBV5-1 to TRBJ1-6; 9 bases line up with TRBD1. The CDR3 is made up of 14 amino acids. CDR1 is SGHRS and CDR2 is YFSETQ in the germline V gene. J gave up 7 bases and V 4 bases, and 3 bases lay outside the gene matches. DNA for the CDR3: TGCGCCAGCAGCCTGGGACAGGGAAATTCACCCCTCCACTTT. Encoded protein: CASSLGQGNSPLHF.

The chain uses TRBV7-2 and TRBJ2-7, with 14 bases matching TRBD2. With V trimmed by 2 bases and J by 2 bases, 8 bases remained unmatched. Germline lookup yields CDR1 SGHTA and CDR2 FQGNSA. The CDR3 is 18 residues long. The CDR3 here is CASSLWGLAGARTYEQYF. For the CDR3, the DNA is TGTGCCAGCAGCTTATGGGGACTAGCGGGAGCGCGGACCTACGAGCAGTACTTC.

The CDR3 DNA follows: TGTGCCAGCAGCTCAAGTGGGACAGAATATGGCTACACCTTC. This translates into CASSSSGTEYGYTF. This chain uses TRBV7-9 with TRBJ1-2; 7 nucleotides line up with TRBD1. The CDR3 is 14 amino acids. Germline CDR1 is SEHNR and CDR2 is FQNEAQ (reference sequence). Losses at the gene ends were 4 bases for V and 5 bases for J; bases not matched to a gene: 7.

The chain combines TRBV5-5 with TRBJ1-5, with D hard to call. The CDR3 consists of 12 residues. Between the trimmed V and J ends, which lost 4 bases and 3 bases, there was a span of 5 bases. Germline CDR1 and CDR2: SGHKS and YYEKEE (reference sequence). The CDR3: CASSLVNQPQHF. The CDR3 coding sequence is TGTGCCAGCAGCCTTGTCAATCAGCCCCAGCATTTT.

V usage is TRBV29-1 and J usage is TRBJ2-1; D is ambiguous. Trimming cost V 7 bases and J 4 bases, with 14 bases left between them. CDR3 length equals 13 residues. In germline, CDR1 is SQVTM, CDR2 ANQGSEA. DNA of the CDR3: TGCAGCGCCCACCTGACATTATACAATGAGCAGTTCTTC. Amino acid sequence: CSAHLTLYNEQFF.

The gene calls are TRBV2 and TRBJ2-6; TRBD1 matches at 9 bases. Trimming removed 6 bases from V and 0 bases from J; junction bases left unmatched: 9. CDR3 length: 18 residues. CDR1 and CDR2 (germline): SNHLY, FYNNEI. CDR3 DNA: TGTGCCAGCAGCCTCCGGGACAGGGCTAGCTCTGGGGCCAACGTCCTGACTTTC. Translated: CASSLRDRASSGANVLTF.

V gene TRBV19 combines with J gene TRBJ1-6, with 8 bases that match TRBD1. The CDR3 has 15 residues. J was trimmed by 8 bases and V by 4 bases; bases with no gene match: 7. Germline V gene lookup returns CDR1 LNHDA and CDR2 SQIVND (reference sequence). The CDR3 DNA is TGTGCCAGTAGTACGACAGGGGATCGTCATTCACCCCTCCACTTT. This codes for CASSTTGDRHSPLHF.

This clone was recorded once. This chain connects TRBV20-1 to TRBJ1-5, with TRBD1 identical over 9 bases. Germline V gene lookup returns CDR1 DFQATT and CDR2 SNEGSKA (reference sequence). With V trimmed by 3 bases and J by 7 bases, 10 bases remained unmatched. The CDR3 runs 15 residues. CDR3 bases: TGCAGTGCTAGTTTCGGGACAGGGAGCTCACAGCCCCAGCATTTT. It is translated as CSASFGTGSSQPQHF.

The CDR3 here is CASSYLGSYGYTF. CDR3 in DNA: TGTGCCAGCAGTTACCTGGGCTCCTATGGCTACACCTTC. This rearrangement joins TRBV6-2 or TRBV6-3 to TRBJ1-2, with D unresolved. Looked up from germline, CDR1 is MNHEY and CDR2 is SVGEGT. The V end lost 2 bases, the J end lost 4 bases, and 8 bases lay between the germline ends. The CDR3 sequence is 13 residues long.

The rearrangement uses TRBV27 and TRBJ1-2; D uncertain. The CDR3 is 16 residues long. Germline lookup yields CDR1 MNHEY and CDR2 SMNVEV (reference sequence). V shed 5 bases and J shed 7 bases, with 23 bases lying between them. The CDR3 sequence: CASSPLPGGRPAGYTF. CDR3 bases: TGTGCCAGCAGTCCCTTGCCCGGAGGGCGACCTGCTGGCTACACCTTC.

The genes are TRBV13 and TRBJ2-7; 12 bases are a match to TRBD2. Germline lookup yields CDR1 PRHDT and CDR2 FYEKMQ (reference sequence). The V segment lost 5 bases and the J segment 2 bases; nucleotides outside the gene matches: 4. CDR3 length: 15 residues. The CDR3 sequence: CASSGRLAGAYEQYF. DNA of the CDR3: TGTGCCAGCAGCGGCAGACTAGCGGGAGCCTACGAGCAGTACTTC.

The table lists this clone with a count of one. The genes are TRBV6-2 or TRBV6-3 and TRBJ2-7; the D gene is possibly TRBD2 (5 bases). V lost 0 bases and J lost 1, with 10 bases in between. This CDR3 contains 15 residues. Per the germline V gene, CDR1 is MNHEY and CDR2 is SVGEGT. CDR3 amino acids: CASSYSPGKSYEQYF. The CDR3 DNA follows: TGTGCCAGCAGTTACTCCCCGGGAAAGTCCTACGAGCAGTACTTC.

The chain is built from TRBV3-1 (or the pseudogene TRBV3-2) and TRBJ1-2; D possibly corresponds to TRBD1 (5 bases). Germline V gene lookup returns CDR1 LGHDT and CDR2 YNNKEL (reference sequence). V gave up 3 bases and J gave up 6 bases, with 14 bases separating them. The CDR3 totals 14 residues. CDR3 in DNA: TGTGCCAGCAGCCAGCTGCAGGGAAGGGATGGCTACACCTTC. Translating it yields CASSQLQGRDGYTF.

This clone has more than one count but fewer than ten. This sequence joins TRBV5-4 and TRBJ2-5; D remains ambiguous. V dropped 2 bases and J dropped 4 bases, with 9 bases sitting between them. CDR1 is SGHNT, CDR2 YYREEE, per germline (reference sequence). The CDR3 spans 13 residues. The CDR3 DNA is TGTGCCAGCAGCTTTCGTTCGGGAGAGACCCAGTACTTC. Protein product: CASSFRSGETQYF. Full variable domain (remainder filled in from reference TRBV5-4 and TRBJ2-5): ETGVTQSPTHLIKTRGQQVTLRCSSQSGHNTVSWYQQALGQGPQFIFQYYREEENGRGNFPPRFSGLQFPNYSSELNVNALELDDSALYLCASSFRSGETQYFGPGTRLLVL.

CDR3 coding DNA: TGTGCCAGCTCACCAACCCTAGCGGGAGAAGGCGAGCAGTACTTC. Protein product: CASSPTLAGEGEQYF. The V and J genes are TRBV18 and TRBJ2-7; 10 nucleotides agree with TRBD2. The germline V gene encodes CDR1 KGHSH and CDR2 LQKENI. There are 15 residues in the CDR3. The trim removed 2 bases at V and 6 bases at J, leaving 7 bases unmatched. The full variable domain, in which reference TRBV18 and TRBJ2-7 provide the parts outside the CDR3, is NAGVMQNPRHLVRRRGQEARLRCSPMKGHSHVYWYRQLPEEGLKFMVYLQKENIIDESGMPKERFSAEFPKEGPSILRIQQVVRGDSAAYFCASSPTLAGEGEQYFGPGTRLTVT.

The gene calls are TRBV6-2 or TRBV6-3 and TRBJ1-5, with D uncertain. The V gene lost 0 bases and the J gene lost 0 bases, with 12 bases spanning the gap. This CDR3 is 17 amino acids long. Germline-derived CDR1 and CDR2 are MNHEY and SVGEGT. CDR3 in amino acids: CASSYSRARYSNQPQHF. Here the CDR3 DNA reads TGTGCCAGCAGTTACTCGAGGGCTAGATATAGCAATCAGCCCCAGCATTTT.

The chain recombines TRBV19 with TRBJ2-3; possible D gene TRBD1, 6 bases. Germline CDR1 is LNHDA and CDR2 is SQIVND (reference sequence). Trimming stripped 4 bases from V and 0 bases from J, with 14 bases between. CDR3 length equals 16 residues. The CDR3 protein is CASSTGDTRSTDTQYF. DNA for the CDR3: TGTGCCAGTAGTACAGGGGATACTAGGAGCACAGATACGCAGTATTTT. The full variable domain, with the rest looked up from reference TRBV19 and TRBJ2-3, is DGGITQSPKYLFRKEGQNVTLSCEQNLNHDAMYWYRQDPGQGLRLIYYSQIVNDFQKGDIAEGYSVSREKKESFPLTVTSAQKNPTAFYLCASSTGDTRSTDTQYFGPGTRLTVL.

The chain carries TRBV15 and TRBJ2-7, with 8 nucleotides matching TRBD1. Germline CDR1 is LNHNV and CDR2 is YYDKDF (reference sequence). With V trimmed by 1 base and J by 4 bases, 3 bases remained unmatched. This CDR3 contains 14 residues. The CDR3, as DNA: TGTGCCACCAGCAGAGGGACAGGGACTTACGAGCAGTACTTC. This gives the protein CATSRGTGTYEQYF.

The chain links TRBV29-1 to TRBJ2-7; D call uncertain. CDR1 is SQVTM and CDR2 is ANQGSEA in the germline V gene. Trimming removed 4 bases from V and 0 bases from J, with 10 bases in between. The CDR3 consists of 13 residues. The CDR3 DNA is TGCAGCGTTGGTGGCAGGCTCTCCTACGAGCAGTACTTC. Translating it yields CSVGGRLSYEQYF.

This chain links TRBV6-2 or TRBV6-3 with TRBJ1-1; no clear D gene. The V end was cut by 3 bases, the J end by 7 bases, with 12 bases between. This CDR3 is built from 13 residues. CDR1 is MNHEY and CDR2 is SVGEGT in the germline V gene. The CDR3 bases are TGTGCCAGCAGTTATAATGCGGCCCGTGAAGCTTTCTTT. Translation gives CASSYNAAREAFF.

The chain couples TRBV9 to TRBJ2-6; D might be TRBD2 (6 bases). The CDR3 spans 17 residues. Germline V gene data show CDR1 as SGDLS and CDR2 as YYNGEE. V was shortened by 2 bases and J by 0 bases, with 12 bases between the two germline ends. In DNA, the CDR3 is TGTGCCAGCAGCGTCGAGACGGGAGTCTCTGGGGCCAACGTCCTGACTTTC. Protein product: CASSVETGVSGANVLTF.

The CDR3 nucleotides are TGTGCCAGCAGCCCTGGGACAGGGTGGTCGGGGGCCAACGTCCTGACTTTC. Translation: CASSPGTGWSGANVLTF. The chain recombines TRBV11-3 with TRBJ2-6, with 9 bases lining up with TRBD1. The CDR3 runs to 17 residues. V shed 5 bases and J 4 bases; nucleotides not matched to a gene: 9. Per germline, CDR1 SGHNT and CDR2 YENEEA.

A single count supports this clone. The rearrangement uses TRBV9 and TRBJ2-6; no clear D gene. Germline V CDR1 and CDR2: SGDLS, YYNGEE. Trimming stripped 3 bases from V and 0 bases from J, with 13 bases between. The CDR3 is 17 amino acids. CDR3 sequence (DNA): TGTGCCAGCAGCGCACGTCACAGTGGCTCTGGGGCCAACGTCCTGACTTTC. Protein sequence: CASSARHSGSGANVLTF.

J is TRBJ1-1 and V is TRBV6-5; D is unclear. The CDR3 extends over 14 amino acids. Deletions cut 7 bases from V and 0 bases from J, with 12 bases between. Per germline, CDR1 MNHEY and CDR2 SVGAGI. In DNA form, the CDR3 reads TGTGCCAGCAAGGCAGGTGCCATGAACACTGAAGCTTTCTTT. Translation gives CASKAGAMNTEAFF.